This note documents a single T cell receptor (beta chain) sequence. The specificity of this receptor is unknown. Base qualities are not recorded, but no much larger clone differs from it by a single base. The sample is drawn from a study of blood T cell repertoires in COVID-19 (dated by TCRdb to about 2020). For context, the study as a whole: Samples from collaborators originated in the United States, Italy and Spain and spanned both the acute and convalescent phases of COVID-19. The repertoires were released in a freely available public database meant as a resource for research on the immune response to SARS-CoV-2. Deeply sampled blood TCRbeta repertoires from subjects exposed to, actively infected with, or recovered from COVID-19 were included in the dataset. The prospective study material was composed of cDNA or gDNA derived from T cells, B-cell-depleted T cells, or PBMCs. Nearly every sample came with metadata listing a de-identified subject ID, COVID-19 status, age in years and sex. Where HLA class I and class II types were available, the types were taken from metadata supplied by the sample provider, not from assay-based typing. The samples were drawn from two sources: the first 160 participants of the ongoing ImmuneRACE study, and 1,200 or so subjects contributed by 6 global collaborators.

Clipping removes 4 bases from V and 5 bases from J, with 5 as the unmatched junction base count. The CDR3, cysteine through phenylalanine, is 14 amino acids long. Here the CDR3 DNA is all that survives: 42 bases in frame from base 1. As encoded in the germline V gene, CDR1 is SGHRS while CDR2 is YFSETQ. In Seattle, one collaborating source enrolled patients while the infection was active and tracked those patients longitudinally over the course of disease. Collaborating institutions collected whole blood in K2EDTA tubes following their own protocols. For TCRbeta analysis, collaborators shipped samples in one of three forms: frozen whole blood, isolated PBMCs, or DNA extracted from either of those sample types. TCRbeta CDR3 regions were amplified from genomic DNA using the immunoSEQ Assay, a bias-controlled multiplex PCR. Per the authors' processing: Within the assay, amplification of reference gene primers was used to estimate how many nucleated cells each sample contained. To quantify the absolute abundance of each unique TCRbeta CDR3 rearrangement, sequence reads were collapsed and filtered. Productive Simpson clonality was computed per sample as the square root of Simpson's diversity index over productive rearrangements. The clones in this table, taken by TCRdb from immuneACCESS, are in-frame only. Not every clone is retained; where verified, under half of the shortfall comes from an unresolved V gene, and the cause of the rest is unknown. The V and J calls and the clone size are those of that table, but D and trimming were determined from the DNA. The table for this sample lists roughly 160,000 clones; approximately 86% of them were counted only once. Of the sample, approximately 0.62% is held by the ten largest clones.

Paper-wide results and their limitations: The quantity of clinical and demographic metadata differed by source and by participant and was supplied without curation.

The chain is made from TRBV5-1 and TRBJ1-4; 7 bases in the junction line up with TRBD1. The receptor comes from a man aged 60 to 75 with COVID-19, enrolled during active disease. The sample taken for sequencing was peripheral blood. The bases read TGCGCCAGCAGCCGACAGGGAGAGAATGAAAAACTGTTTTTT. Translated, it gives CASSRQGENEKLFF.